The 2 T cell receptor beta chains listed next were all sequenced from one sample in a study of cytomegalovirus exposure and HLA in healthy donors (TCRdb year 2017). Library prep was done by the immunoSEQ multiplex PCR assay. A mixture of 60 forward primers for TCR Vbeta segments and 13 reverse primers for TCR Jbeta segments was used in the multiplex PCR. TCRdb took this table from immuneACCESS and kept in-frame rearrangements with V and J called. Such tables lack part of the clones; where checked against another copy, unresolved V genes explain under half of the gap, and the rest is unexplained. The table for this sample lists about 150,000 clones; roughly 80% of them were counted only once. Around 2.2% of the sample is taken by the ten largest. The sample consisted of PBMCs. The source is a man aged 30 to 45 in good health and CMV-seronegative.

The CDR3 region has the DNA TGTGCCAGCAGTTACTCGGGGCAGGGGGTTTCCTACGAGCAGTACTTC. Translated, it gives CASSYSGQGVSYEQYF. The rearrangement links TRBV6-5 to TRBJ2-7; 7 bases are shared with TRBD1. The CDR3 runs to 16 residues. V trimming: 0 bases; J trimming: 1 base; junction bases outside the gene matches: 6. Germline CDR1 is MNHEY and CDR2 is SVGAGI.

The rearrangement links TRBV18 to TRBJ2-5; no firm D call. V was pared by 0 bases and J by 0 bases, with 5 bases between. The germline gives CDR1 KGHSH, CDR2 LQKENI. This CDR3 spans 14 amino acids. The DNA for the CDR3 is TGTGCCAGCTCACCACCGCACAACCAAGAGACCCAGTACTTC. Its translation: CASSPPHNQETQYF.